These 25 T cell receptor beta chains share one sample of origin, sequenced in a study of monozygotic twins with inflammatory bowel disease. Using the 5' RACE reads, TCRdb records one entry per CDR3 protein without DNA. The sample data list about 140,000 distinct CDR3 sequences. The sample consisted of blood. Every receptor here comes from a human donor with ulcerative colitis or Crohn's disease, or a healthy co-twin of an affected twin (not recorded which).

The V and J genes are TRBV9 and TRBJ2-3; TCRdb returns TRBD1, unconfirmable since there is no DNA. The CDR3 has 16 amino acids. Germline lookup yields CDR1 SGDLS and CDR2 YYNGEE. The CDR3 sequence: CASSVGTGSYTDTQYF.

V gene TRBV12-3 or TRBV12-4 combines with J gene TRBJ1-1; TCRdb picks TRBD1, but there is no DNA to check that call. This CDR3 contains 13 residues. The chain's CDR3 is CASSGAGNTEAFF.

The chain is built from TRBV5-1 and TRBJ1-1; TCRdb picks TRBD1, but there is no DNA to check that call. The germline V gene encodes CDR1 SGHRS and CDR2 YFSETQ. The CDR3 covers 16 residues. CDR3 sequence reads: CASSASPVAGNTEAFF. Based on the CDR3 plus reference TRBV5-1 and TRBJ1-1, the full variable domain is KAGVTQTPRYLIKTRGQQVTLSCSPISGHRSVSWYQQTPGQGLQFLFEYFSETQRNKGNFPGRFSGRQFSNSRSEMNVSTLELGDSALYLCASSASPVAGNTEAFFGQGTRLTVV.

CDR3 region: CSARKPGLAGTDTQYF. The chain uses TRBV20-1 and TRBJ2-3; TCRdb outputs TRBD2, but without DNA this stays unchecked. Germline values: CDR1 DFQATT, CDR2 SNEGSKA (reference sequence). This CDR3 region has 16 residues.

J is TRBJ1-1 and V is TRBV11-1; TCRdb's D call, TRBD1, is unchecked because there is no DNA. The CDR3 is 18 residues long. Germline V gene lookup returns CDR1 SGHAT and CDR2 FQDESV (reference sequence). The CDR3 spells CASSLRTGAYPTYTEAFF.

The chain uses TRBV7-2 and TRBJ2-7. This CDR3 contains 11 residues. Germline CDR1 is SGHTA and CDR2 is FQGNSA. CDR3 protein: CASSLVSEQYF.

The V gene is TRBV18, the J gene TRBJ2-7; checking the TCRdb D call of TRBD2 is not possible without DNA. This CDR3 comprises 15 residues. Germline values: CDR1 KGHSH, CDR2 LQKENI. The CDR3 loop is CASLAGLAGAYEQYF.

The chain is built from TRBV5-1 and TRBJ2-3; TCRdb indicates TRBD2, and absent DNA this call remains unverified. Germline V gives CDR1 SGHRS, CDR2 YFSETQ. This CDR3 comprises 16 residues. CDR3 sequence reads: CASSTSGGNLLDTQYF.

This CDR3 is CASSFEAGVVLAKNIQYF. J is TRBJ2-4 and V is TRBV11-2; TCRdb's D call, TRBD2, is unchecked because there is no DNA. CDR1 and CDR2 from the germline V gene are SGHAT and FQNNGV. The CDR3 length is 18 residues.

This chain uses TRBV12-3 or TRBV12-4 with TRBJ1-2; TCRdb reports TRBD1, a call that lacks DNA to check it against. This CDR3 has 16 residues. The CDR3 here is CASSRPTGGADYGYTF.

The chain uses TRBV5-1 and TRBJ1-1. The CDR3 is 14 amino acids. Germline V gene lookup returns CDR1 SGHRS and CDR2 YFSETQ. The CDR3 region is CASSQKTPNTEAFF.

This chain connects TRBV5-5 to TRBJ1-6; TCRdb returns TRBD1, unconfirmable since there is no DNA. This CDR3 region has 15 residues. Germline CDR1 SGHKS, CDR2 YYEKEE (reference sequence). The CDR3 loop is CASSLLGVGNSPLHF.

The chain carries TRBV12-3 or TRBV12-4 and TRBJ1-5; TCRdb gives TRBD1 as the D gene, but with no DNA this cannot be confirmed. There are 13 residues in the CDR3. CDR3 sequence: CASSLGGYRPQHF.

The CDR3 sequence: CASSIKSGTGGAFF. The chain is built from TRBV19 and TRBJ1-1. The V gene's germline CDR1 is LNHDA and CDR2 SQIVND (reference sequence). The CDR3 sequence is 14 residues long.

The chain joins TRBV7-2 to TRBJ2-1. The V gene's germline CDR1 is SGHTA and CDR2 FQGNSA. The CDR3 length is 16 residues. The CDR3 here is CASSPDATFSYNEQFF.

The genes are TRBV12-3 or TRBV12-4 and TRBJ2-7; TCRdb calls TRBD1, which cannot be checked without DNA. This CDR3 is built from 15 residues. CDR3 loop: CASSFPGQGFYEQYF.

The chain links TRBV5-8 to TRBJ2-3; with no DNA, the TCRdb D assignment of TRBD2 cannot be verified. This CDR3 is 18 amino acids long. Germline CDR1 is SGHTS and CDR2 is YDEGEE. CDR3 residues: CASSLAQLAGGVTDMQYF.

The gene calls are TRBV7-2 and TRBJ1-2. The CDR3 consists of 15 residues. Germline CDR1 SGHTA, CDR2 FQGNSA. CDR3 sequence: CASSFSLRALHGYTF.

The rearrangement uses TRBV27 and TRBJ2-1; TCRdb's D gene call, TRBD1, goes unchecked for lack of DNA. The CDR3 runs 19 residues. Germline CDR1 and CDR2: MNHEY and SMNVEV (reference sequence). The CDR3 here is CASSLSVYGGSSSYNEQFF.

The genes are TRBV5-4 and TRBJ2-5; TCRdb's D call, TRBD1, is unchecked because there is no DNA. Germline V gene data show CDR1 as SGHNT and CDR2 as YYREEE (reference sequence). CDR3 length equals 18 residues. This chain's CDR3 is CASSAGKTGNPIQETQYF.

This chain joins TRBV3-1 and TRBJ2-5; without DNA, the TCRdb call of TRBD1 cannot be checked. The CDR3 spans 14 residues. CDR1 and CDR2 from the germline V gene are LGHDT and YNNKEL (reference sequence). CDR3 amino acids: CASSQAQGQETQYF.

The chain links TRBV11-3 to TRBJ2-1; TCRdb indicates TRBD1, and absent DNA this call remains unverified. This CDR3 is built from 16 residues. Germline-derived CDR1 and CDR2 are SGHNT and YENEEA. The CDR3: CASSDRDRANYNEQFF.

The chain combines TRBV5-1 with TRBJ2-7; TCRdb lists TRBD2, though no DNA is available to test this call. CDR3 length equals 13 residues. Germline-derived CDR1 and CDR2 are SGHRS and YFSETQ. This CDR3 reads CASSGDSSYEQYF.

The genes are TRBV18 and TRBJ2-7; TCRdb lists TRBD2, though no DNA is available to test this call. Looked up from germline, CDR1 is KGHSH and CDR2 is LQKENI. The CDR3 runs 13 residues. This CDR3 reads CASSRDKLYEQYF. The complete variable domain, with remaining parts taken from reference TRBV18 and TRBJ2-7, reads NAGVMQNPRHLVRRRGQEARLRCSPMKGHSHVYWYRQLPEEGLKFMVYLQKENIIDESGMPKERFSAEFPKEGPSILRIQQVVRGDSAAYFCASSRDKLYEQYFGPGTRLTVT.

The chain has TRBV12-3 or TRBV12-4 and TRBJ1-1. The CDR3 contains 15 residues. The CDR3 region is CASSPHGPGNTEAFF.